The 11 T cell receptor beta chains below were found in one sample sequenced in a study of control samples from healthy donors and cancer patients. Data came from immunoSEQ multiplex PCR; TCRdb stores just in-frame clones and leaves some out. The repertoire holds more than 85,000 clones, with about 83% as singletons. Sequenced sample: blood. The receptor set was obtained from a woman aged 45-60 years in good health.

The V call is TRBV5-4, the J call TRBJ1-2, with D possibly being TRBD1 (5 bases). The CDR3 totals 15 residues. Trimming cost V 2 bases and J 0 bases, with 11 bases left between them. CDR1 is SGHNT, CDR2 YYREEE, per germline (reference sequence). In nucleotides, the CDR3 is TGTGCCAGCAGCTTAACAGGCGATGCTAACTATGGCTACACCTTC. Residues: CASSLTGDANYGYTF.

The chain couples TRBV13 to TRBJ2-1, with TRBD2 as a possible D gene (7 bases). From germline, CDR1 is PRHDT and CDR2 FYEKMQ (reference sequence). The CDR3 is made up of 13 amino acids. V was trimmed by 6 bases and J by 7 bases, leaving 13 bases between them. Here the CDR3 reads CASRSRGGNEQFF. CDR3 DNA: TGTGCCAGCAGATCTAGGGGGGGAAATGAGCAGTTCTTC. Filled out from reference TRBV13 and TRBJ2-1, the complete variable domain reads AAGVIQSPRHLIKEKRETATLKCYPIPRHDTVYWYQQGPGQDPQFLISFYEKMQSDKGSIPDRFSAQQFSDYHSELNMSSLELGDSALYFCASRSRGGNEQFFGPGTRLTVL.

The gene calls are TRBV19 and TRBJ1-1; 7 positions agree with TRBD1. CDR3 size: 14 residues. Germline trimming cut 3 bases from V and 5 bases from J; bases unmatched to any gene: 6. CDR1 LNHDA and CDR2 SQIVND come from the germline V gene (reference sequence). The CDR3: CASSIRDRRTEAFF. The CDR3 nucleotides are TGTGCCAGTAGTATCAGGGACAGAAGGACTGAAGCTTTCTTT.

The V gene is TRBV3-1 (or the pseudogene TRBV3-2), the J gene TRBJ1-2, with a possible D match to TRBD1 (5 bases). V lost 0 bases to trimming and J lost 1 base, with 9 bases between them. The germline V gene has CDR1 LGHDT and CDR2 YNNKEL (reference sequence). CDR3 length: 15 residues. Written as DNA, the CDR3 is TGTGCCAGCAGCCAAGAAGTCACAGGTAACTATGGCTACACCTTC. Translated: CASSQEVTGNYGYTF.

The genes are TRBV11-3 and TRBJ2-7; D is unclear. The V gene lost 3 bases and the J gene lost 0 bases, with 9 bases spanning the gap. CDR1 and CDR2 from the germline V gene are SGHNT and YENEEA. This CDR3 has 14 amino acids. The CDR3 reads CASSLGTNSYEQYF. For the CDR3, the DNA is TGTGCCAGCAGCTTGGGCACCAACTCCTACGAGCAGTACTTC.

The CDR3 bases are TGTGCCAGCACCGTCGGGGGTGAGAATTCACCCCTCCACTTT. Amino acid sequence: CASTVGGENSPLHF. The genes are TRBV25-1 and TRBJ1-6; D might be TRBD1 (5 bases). Trimming took 7 bases from V and 7 from J, leaving 14 bases between them. From germline, CDR1 is MGHDK and CDR2 SYGVNS. The CDR3 contains 14 residues.

This rearrangement joins TRBV7-9 to TRBJ2-7, with 7 bases identical to TRBD2. CDR3 length equals 15 residues. Germline trimming cut 5 bases from V and 2 bases from J; bases unmatched to any gene: 9. Germline V gives CDR1 SEHNR, CDR2 FQNEAQ (reference sequence). The DNA for the CDR3 is TGTGCCAGCAGCATGTGGGGGAGGGAAGCCTACGAGCAGTACTTC. Translating gives CASSMWGREAYEQYF. Using reference TRBV7-9 and TRBJ2-7 for the parts outside the CDR3, the full variable domain is DTGVSQNPRHKITKRGQNVTFRCDPISEHNRLYWYRQTLGQGPEFLTYFQNEAQLEKSRLLSDRFSAERPKGSFSTLEIQRTEQGDSAMYLCASSMWGREAYEQYFGPGTRLTVT.

This chain joins TRBV6-2 or TRBV6-3 and TRBJ1-2; D uncertain. Trimming took off 0 bases at V and 6 bases at J, with 20 bases between the two ends. The CDR3 consists of 17 residues. Germline V gene lookup returns CDR1 MNHEY and CDR2 SVGEGT. The CDR3 loop reads CASSYSASPRRYDGYTF. The CDR3 nucleotides read TGTGCCAGCAGTTACTCGGCCAGCCCCCGTCGTTACGATGGCTACACCTTC.

This clone was counted a few times. Additional DNA sequences in this sample encode the identical CDR3. The chain combines TRBV6-2 or TRBV6-3 with TRBJ1-5, with 7 positions matching TRBD1. The CDR3 contains 15 residues. J was trimmed by 5 bases and V by 2 bases; bases with no gene match: 6. Germline values: CDR1 MNHEY, CDR2 SVGEGT. The CDR3 DNA sequence: TGTGCCAGCAGTTACGCGTCAGGGGGGGATCAGCCCCAGCATTTT. Translated: CASSYASGGDQPQHF.

V is TRBV27 and J is TRBJ1-1; 8 nucleotides line up with TRBD1. The CDR3 has 15 amino acids. After removal of 6 bases from V and 0 bases from J, the junction contained 6 bases not matched to a gene. Germline assignment: CDR1 MNHEY and CDR2 SMNVEV (reference sequence). DNA for the CDR3: TGTGCCAGCAGGCCCGGGACAGGCATGAACACTGAAGCTTTCTTT. Amino acid sequence: CASRPGTGMNTEAFF.

The gene calls are TRBV29-1 and TRBJ2-7; D assignment may be TRBD1 or TRBD2 (6 bases each). Trimming stripped 0 bases from V and 4 bases from J, with 10 bases between. The CDR3 spans 13 residues. Germline V gene data show CDR1 as SQVTM and CDR2 as ANQGSEA. CDR3 in amino acids: CSVEDGGEYEQYF. The DNA for the CDR3 is TGCAGCGTTGAAGACGGGGGCGAGTACGAGCAGTACTTC.